This TCR beta chain came from a study of identical twins. Findings and caveats of the study: Insertion counts were lower in abundant cord blood beta clonotypes, a trend that memory repertoires did not show. The study based its conclusions on cross-sectional statistical analysis and did not follow the same donors.

Note on this clonotype: The antigen is unknown.

TCRdb called the 5' RACE reads again in MiXCR, with one record for every CDR3 protein. The sample yields approximately 890,000 distinct CDR3 sequences, approximately 13% seen once. Trimming removed 1 base at V and 11 bases at J, with 18 bases between. Germline V lookup: CDR1 SGHAT, CDR2 FQNNGV. The CDR3 has 16 residues. The same data also went into a second study, on yellow fever vaccine responses in identical twins.

The sequence came from a woman between 18 and 29 years old in good health. The chain combines TRBV11-2 with TRBJ1-6; D gene uncertain. The sample consisted of PBMCs. As DNA, the CDR3 is TGTGCCAGCAGCTTAGGTCGTGGCAGGCGGTTTACACCCCTCCACTTT. This translates into CASSLGRGRRFTPLHF.